Listed below are T cell receptor beta chains from one sample, sequenced in a study of neurological immune-mediated disorders. TCRdb re-called the 5' RACE reads through MiXCR, storing one row per CDR3 protein. Among some 66,000 distinct CDR3 sequences listed, 3.4% were seen once. The sequencing input was PBMCs. These receptors were taken from a man aged 35 to 55 with multiple sclerosis. Both conserved end residues are part of each CDR3. The order of the fields is CDR3 DNA, CDR3 protein, clone size, V gene, J gene, D gene. A D gene is named only where the DNA matches it firmly. The size field reads once, few or many counts, or a class when the clone is expanded.

CDR3nt: TGCGCCAGCAGCGGTACCTCTGGGGCCAACGTCCTGACTTTC
CDR3aa: CASSGTSGANVLTF
abundance: many
v_gene: TRBV5-1
j_gene: TRBJ2-6
d_gene: .

CDR3nt: TGTGCCAGCACCATGCGCGGACAGGGGGCTGAGCAGTACTTC
CDR3aa: CASTMRGQGAEQYF
abundance: many
v_gene: TRBV12-3/TRBV12-4
j_gene: TRBJ2-7
d_gene: TRBD1

CDR3nt: TGCGCCAGCAGCCCGGACCCACAACTCCTAGGGGGCTACACCTTC
CDR3aa: CASSPDPQLLGGYTF
abundance: many
v_gene: TRBV5-1
j_gene: TRBJ1-2
d_gene: .

CDR3nt: TGTGCCAGCAGCTTTGGGGGGCTGGGAAAAAACATATATTTT
CDR3aa: CASSFGGLGKNIYF
abundance: few
v_gene: TRBV7-9
j_gene: TRBJ1-3
d_gene: .

CDR3nt: TGTGCCAGCAGTTCGGGACGGGGCTATGGCTACACCTTC
CDR3aa: CASSSGRGYGYTF
abundance: many
v_gene: TRBV12-3/TRBV12-4
j_gene: TRBJ1-2
d_gene: .

CDR3nt: TGTGCCAGCAGTTACTCAGGTATCGCTGAAGCTTTCTTT
CDR3aa: CASSYSGIAEAFF
abundance: many
v_gene: TRBV6-6
j_gene: TRBJ1-1
d_gene: .

CDR3nt: TGTGCCAGCAGTACCCTTGGGGTGGGGACTGAAGCTTTCTTT
CDR3aa: CASSTLGVGTEAFF
abundance: many
v_gene: TRBV6-5
j_gene: TRBJ1-1
d_gene: .

CDR3nt: TGTGCCAGCAGTCAAACTAGGGGCGGGGAGCTGTTTTTT
CDR3aa: CASSQTRGGELFF
abundance: many
v_gene: TRBV12-3/TRBV12-4
j_gene: TRBJ2-2
d_gene: .

CDR3nt: TGCAGCGTTGAGGGGGACAGTATTTTTGAAGCTTTCTTT
CDR3aa: CSVEGDSIFEAFF
abundance: many
v_gene: TRBV29-1
j_gene: TRBJ1-1
d_gene: TRBD1

CDR3nt: TGTGCCAGCAGCCTAGGGACAGGTTACGAGCAGTACTTC
CDR3aa: CASSLGTGYEQYF
abundance: many
v_gene: TRBV12-3/TRBV12-4
j_gene: TRBJ2-7
d_gene: TRBD1

CDR3nt: TGCAGTGCTAGAGACCCCAGGACCGGGGAGGGTGAAGCTTTCTTT
CDR3aa: CSARDPRTGEGEAFF
abundance: many
v_gene: TRBV20-1
j_gene: TRBJ1-1
d_gene: .